This entry features one T cell receptor (beta chain) sequence. The target antigen is unknown. The sample comes from a study of blood T cells in healthy people across ages. Study-wide context: Capture by template switching was about one barcoded beta molecule per two T cells.

Using a J-beta primer mix together with a sample-barcoded 5' primer, a second PCR was run for roughly 7 to 12 cycles. A tag from a template-switch adaptor with 12 random nucleotides marked each cDNA molecule. One entry per CDR3 protein, called by TCRdb with MiXCR from the 5' RACE reads. The sample holds roughly 1.9 million distinct CDR3 sequences, roughly two fifths seen once. The study isolated at least 7 million PBMCs from each sample. Whole-study findings and limits: Unsorted PBMC material precluded a definitive naive versus antigen-experienced comparison.

Germline V lookup: CDR1 DFQATT, CDR2 SNEGSKA (reference sequence). CDR3 length: 16 amino acids. The rearrangement uses TRBV20-1 and TRBJ2-1; tentatively, D is TRBD2 (7 bases). TRBJ2-7 explains the end of the DNA better; the J call may be wrong. Sequencing was done on a sample of blood. The receptor was isolated from a human donor in good health. CDR3 residues: CSARDGGGGSYNEQYF. The CDR3, as DNA: TGCAGTGCTAGAGATGGGGGAGGGGGATCCTACAATGAGCAGTACTTC.